This TCR beta chain comes out of a study of CD8 T cells in Susac syndrome. With random hexamers, 0.5 to 1 ug RNA was reverse transcribed. Amplification of TCR beta CDR3 across 54 Vbeta and 13 Jbeta was performed with immunoSEQ multiplex PCR. TCRdb reprocessed the immunoSEQ multiplex PCR reads with MiXCR, giving one entry per CDR3 protein. This sample yields approximately 110,000 distinct CDR3 sequences, of which roughly 93% are seen a single time; 0.25% to 0.35% belongs to the top ten. Regarding this clonotype: Antigen: not known.

CDR1 SGHTA and CDR2 FQGTGA come from the germline V gene. V was clipped by 8 bases and J by 4 bases; unmatched bases: 4. The CDR3 is 12 residues long. Regarding the study as a whole: The study's TCR sequencing and HLA analysis drew on a certain number of individuals. That number was acknowledged as relatively small.

The source of this sequence is a human donor with multiple sclerosis. This rearrangement joins TRBV7-3 to TRBJ1-2, with 7 bases identical to TRBD1. The sequenced sample consisted of CD8+ T cells from PBMCs. Here the CDR3 reads CASRQGSYGYTF. CDR3 in DNA: TGTGCCAGCCGACAGGGATCCTATGGCTACACCTTC.